This T cell receptor (beta chain) was documented in a study of blood T cell repertoires in COVID-19. The CDR3 runs 15 residues. CDR1 KGHSH and CDR2 LQKENI come from the germline V gene. The V end lost 2 bases, the J end lost 2 bases, and 10 bases lay between the germline ends. Some clones are missing from TCRdb's copy, which holds only in-frame ones; the method was immunoSEQ multiplex PCR. This table has about 86,000 clones, around 87% appearing once. This rearrangement joins TRBV18 to TRBJ2-1; tentatively, D is TRBD1 (6 bases). Material: peripheral blood. This receptor was identified in a human donor in a cohort sampled during active COVID-19. Here the CDR3 DNA reads TGTGCCAGCTCACCAGAACAGGGTACCTACAATGAGCAGTTCTTC. This codes for CASSPEQGTYNEQFF.